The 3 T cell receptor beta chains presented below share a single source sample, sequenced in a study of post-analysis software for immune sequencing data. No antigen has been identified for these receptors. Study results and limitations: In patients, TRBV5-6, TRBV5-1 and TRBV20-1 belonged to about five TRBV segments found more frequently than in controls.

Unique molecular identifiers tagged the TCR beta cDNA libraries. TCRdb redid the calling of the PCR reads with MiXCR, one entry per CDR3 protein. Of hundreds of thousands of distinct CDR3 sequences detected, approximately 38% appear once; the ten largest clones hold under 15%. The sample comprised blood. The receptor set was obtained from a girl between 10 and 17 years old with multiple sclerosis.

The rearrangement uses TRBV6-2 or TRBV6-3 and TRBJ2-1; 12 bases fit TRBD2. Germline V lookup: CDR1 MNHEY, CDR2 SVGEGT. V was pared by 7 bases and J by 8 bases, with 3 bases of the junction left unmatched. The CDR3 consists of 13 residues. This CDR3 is CASTSGGAHEQFF. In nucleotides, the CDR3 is TGTGCCAGCACTAGCGGGGGGGCCCATGAGCAGTTCTTC.

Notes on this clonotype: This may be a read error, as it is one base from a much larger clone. CDR3: CASGGRGSYCYTF. CDR3 nucleotides: TGTGCTAGCGGAGGCAGGGGAAGCTATTGCTACACCTTC. The chain employs TRBV12-3 or TRBV12-4 and TRBJ1-2; tentative D call: TRBD1 (6 bases). This CDR3 has 13 residues.

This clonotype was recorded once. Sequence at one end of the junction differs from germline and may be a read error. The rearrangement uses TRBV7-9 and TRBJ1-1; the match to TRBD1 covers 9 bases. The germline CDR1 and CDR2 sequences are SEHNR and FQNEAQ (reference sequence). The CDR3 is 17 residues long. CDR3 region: CACSSQDRGARDTEAFF. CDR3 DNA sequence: TGTGCCTGCAGCTCACAGGACAGGGGCGCTCGGGACACTGAAGCTTTCTTT.